The text below deals with one TCR beta chain. Clones were read by immunoSEQ multiplex PCR, and TCRdb kept only the in-frame ones, dropping some. The data hold fewer than 150,000 clones, with approximately 91% observed a single time. In germline, CDR1 is PRHDT, CDR2 FYEKMQ (reference sequence). This CDR3 has 15 residues. V shed 5 bases and J 0 bases; nucleotides not matched to a gene: 6. These data are taken from a study of T cell responses to AZD1222 COVID-19 vaccine. This sequence originates from an adult who received the AZD1222 COVID-19 vaccine. The input for sequencing was peripheral blood, taken 28 days after the second AZD1222 dose. The chain carries TRBV13 and TRBJ2-7, with 8 bases identical to TRBD1. The CDR3 spells CASSQGQVYSYEQYF. The CDR3 nucleotides are TGTGCCAGCAGCCAGGGACAGGTCTACTCCTACGAGCAGTACTTC.